A selection of T cell receptor beta chains follows, all from one sample in a study of OX40 agonist ivuxolimab in advanced cancers. Only in-frame clones appear in the TCRdb table, and some are missing; sequencing was by immunoSEQ multiplex PCR. Of 30,000 to 40,000 clones listed, more than 60% are singletons. The source was CD4+ or CD8+ T cells sorted from blood, collected in a trial of the OX40 agonist ivuxolimab. All receptors come from an adult with an advanced solid tumor such as melanoma, head and neck, liver or kidney cancer. Each CDR3 is given without its conserved first and last residue.

>TRBJ2-3|TRBV2
ASSDDRDSPDTQY
>TRBJ2-7|TRBV11-2
ASSPGVGEQY
>TRBJ2-5|TRBV5-1
ASSLAAGRETQY
>TRBJ2-5|TRBV30
AWRFRTSGVRSVETQY
>TRBJ1-1|TRBV7-9
ASSPPGRANTEAF
>TRBJ2-1|TRBV5-1
ASSPGQLYNEQF
>TRBJ2-7|TRBV18
ASSPPSQAHEQY
>TRBJ1-6|TRBV2
ASSEARGANSPLH
>TRBJ2-1|TRBV19
ASSTSHRGRYNEQF
>TRBJ2-2|TRBV19
ASSINIGTGELF
>TRBJ2-5|TRBV5-1
ASSSGTKKETQY
>TRBJ1-2|TRBV4-2
ASSLIAAGSGYGYT
>TRBJ2-7|TRBV11-2
ASSAEWTGVYEQY
>TRBJ1-2|TRBV10-3
AISVEDGYT
>TRBJ2-2|TRBV11-3
ASSSTVGLPGELF
>TRBJ2-1|TRBV6-4
ASSEQGEGNEQF
>TRBJ2-7|TRBV30
AWSLQGPYEQY
>TRBJ2-7|TRBV6-6
ASSWGSSYEQY
>TRBJ2-7|TRBV5-1
ASSLGEVNSEQY
>TRBJ2-7|TRBV27
ASSPGGYEQY
>TRBJ2-7|TRBV9
ASSVGAAYEQY
>TRBJ2-1|TRBV6-4
ASSDSAGGYNEQF
>TRBJ2-3|TRBV5-6
ASSSSRRRGATDTQY
>TRBJ1-1|TRBV2
ASSEVEGTEAF
>TRBJ1-6|TRBV5-6
ASSPETGGSSPLH
>TRBJ1-1|TRBV2
ASRDQENTEAF
>TRBJ1-6|TRBV5-1
ASSRLDRSNSPLH
>TRBJ1-4|TRBV25-1
ASLSPTVEGGKLF
>TRBJ2-1|TRBV5-4
ASSEGLTSYNEQF
>TRBJ1-5|TRBV19
ASSIDVAGGKPQH
>TRBJ2-7|TRBV4-1
ASSHLAGYEQY
>TRBJ2-7|TRBV1
TSSQVVAGARIYEQY
>TRBJ1-5|TRBV6-1
ASSAGPVSNQPQH
>TRBJ2-1|TRBV15
ATSLESGRNNEQF
>TRBJ2-3|TRBV5-1
ASNTATGAHTDTQY
>TRBJ2-3|TRBV27
ASSLWGGGADTQY
>TRBJ1-6|TRBV19
ASKGTSWGNSPLH
>TRBJ2-5|TRBV2
ALQRTGWETQY
>TRBJ1-4|TRBV18
ASSPPGTGTVREKLF
>TRBJ1-2|TRBV7-4
ASSLGQNSGYT
>TRBJ1-2|TRBV6-1
ASSDDDSLDTDPPDYGYT
>TRBJ2-1|TRBV28
ASQTRLAGPNYGANEQF
>TRBJ2-7|TRBV11-2
ASSLESGGSYEQY
>TRBJ1-5|TRBV30
AWSAESNQPQH
>TRBJ2-5|TRBV10-3
AISDGQEETQY